These T cell receptor beta chains were read from a single sample in a study of early stage breast cancer tumors. Repertoires were generated with immunoSEQ multiplex PCR, while TCRdb's copy carries only in-frame clones and drops some. The data show 60,000 to 75,000 clones, less than 90% seen once. Sequences were obtained from blood. These receptors all come from a person in their 40s with breast cancer. Each CDR3 is given with its conserved first and last residue. The order of the fields is D gene, J gene, V gene, CDR3 length, clone size, CDR3 protein, CDR3 DNA. A D gene is named only where the DNA matches it firmly. The listing skips clone size in some rows; elsewhere it reads once, few, many or a size class.

D: NA; J: TRBJ1-2; V: TRBV11-2; length: 12; size: once; CDR3: CASSLGGAGYTF; DNA: TGTGCCAGCAGCTTAGGAGGGGCTGGCTACACCTTC
D: TRBD2; J: TRBJ2-3; V: TRBV15; length: 18; size: NA; CDR3: CATSSLYTAGDFPDTQYF; DNA: TGTGCCACCAGCAGTCTTTATACCGCGGGAGACTTTCCAGATACGCAGTATTTT
D: NA; J: TRBJ2-5; V: TRBV28; length: 14; size: NA; CDR3: CASSSRGDPETQYF; DNA: TGTGCCAGCAGTTCCCGAGGAGACCCAGAGACCCAGTACTTC
D: NA; J: TRBJ1-5; V: TRBV19; length: 14; size: few; CDR3: CASKSDDSNQPQHF; DNA: TGTGCCAGTAAGTCGGACGATAGCAATCAGCCCCAGCATTTT
D: NA; J: TRBJ2-7; V: TRBV29-1; length: 11; size: NA; CDR3: CSVQRQYEQYF; DNA: TGCAGCGTTCAGCGACAGTACGAGCAGTACTTC
D: TRBD1; J: TRBJ1-4; V: TRBV28; length: 14; size: NA; CDR3: CASRRQGWNEKLFF; DNA: TGTGCCAGCAGGCGACAGGGCTGGAACGAAAAACTGTTTTTT
D: NA; J: TRBJ2-3; V: TRBV9; length: 15; size: NA; CDR3: CASSVSLAGTDTQYF; DNA: TGTGCCAGCAGCGTATCTTTAGCGGGCACAGATACGCAGTATTTT
D: NA; J: TRBJ2-7; V: TRBV28; length: 18; size: NA; CDR3: CASSPRTVPVLARYEQYF; DNA: TGTGCCAGCAGTCCGCGGACTGTCCCGGTGCTAGCACGTTACGAGCAGTACTTC
D: TRBD2; J: TRBJ2-5; V: TRBV5-1; length: 15; size: NA; CDR3: CASSFLAGVGETQYF; DNA: TGCGCCAGCAGCTTTCTAGCGGGAGTTGGAGAGACCCAGTACTTC
D: NA; J: TRBJ2-1; V: TRBV4-1; length: 13; size: NA; CDR3: CASSQARADEQFF; DNA: TGCGCCAGCAGCCAAGCCCGCGCGGATGAGCAGTTCTTC
D: NA; J: TRBJ2-6; V: TRBV2; length: 17; size: NA; CDR3: CASSDTGSVSGANVLTF; DNA: TGTGCCAGCAGTGACACGGGCAGCGTATCTGGGGCCAACGTCCTGACTTTC